One TCR beta chain is described in this entry. Its specificity is unknown. Deep-level settings were used for running the assay. Each sorted subset replicate got 200 ng genomic DNA, roughly 30,000 genomes. Data came from immunoSEQ multiplex PCR; TCRdb stores just in-frame clones and leaves some out. The sample records a few million clones, approximately 94% being singletons. This sample stems from a study of shared clonotypes between healthy human individuals. Study findings and constraints: Naive subsets generally exceeded memory subsets in estimated richness.

The clonotype comes from a man younger than 35 in good health. The sample comprised naive CD4+ T cells sorted from blood. Subset of the sample: CD45RA+ positively selected.

The CDR3 nucleotides are TGTGCCAGCAATCAATACAGGGGGCGCGATGAGCAGTTCTTC. Translating gives CASNQYRGRDEQFF. V gene TRBV5-4 combines with J gene TRBJ2-1; 9 bases agree with TRBD1. The CDR3 length is 14 residues. Germline V gene sequence: CDR1 SGHNT, CDR2 YYREEE (reference sequence). With 6 bases clipped from V and 8 bases from J, the junction kept 9 bases outside the gene matches.